This T cell receptor beta chain was retrieved from a study of graft-versus-host responses after intestinal transplantation. About the research overall: The study gave all recipients anti-thymocyte globulin induction, then tacrolimus and steroids for 2 to 3 years.

Measured with immunoSEQ multiplex PCR; TCRdb has only the in-frame clones, and not every one. This sample has under 150,000 clones, with around 96% found just once. As regards this clone: Its antigen is currently unknown.

Germline CDR1 and CDR2: SGDLS and YYNGEE. V dropped 7 bases and J dropped 0; count of bases not matched to a gene: 10. The length of the CDR3 is 16 residues. The chain recombines TRBV9 with TRBJ2-3; 8 bases agree with TRBD2. Sequenced here: unstimulated CD8+ T cells sorted from spleen or lymph node cells, sampled before intestinal transplant. This TCR derives from a human donor who received an intestinal transplant. DNA of the CDR3: TGTGCCAGCGGCTCTCAGAGCGGGAGAAGCACAGATACGCAGTATTTT. Its translation is CASGSQSGRSTDTQYF.